One TCR beta chain is described in this entry. Its antigen remains unknown. In making TCR beta libraries, quantitative 5'-RACE with molecular barcodes was used. TCRdb redid the calling of the 5' RACE reads with MiXCR, one entry per CDR3 protein. Among some 240,000 distinct CDR3 sequences, more than 15% were seen once, and the ten largest hold less than 35%. This sample stems from a study of CD8 T cells in ankylosing spondylitis. Trimming stripped 6 bases from V and 0 bases from J, with 8 bases between. Germline V gives CDR1 SQVTM, CDR2 ANQGSEA. This CDR3 is built from 12 residues. Overall study findings and caveats: Both synovial fluid and blood in reactive arthritis had previously been reported to carry some motif variants. Disease-linked clones proved CD8+ and comparatively uncommon in peripheral blood. Clones linked to disease were reported to show significant enrichment in matched ankylosing spondylitis synovial fluid.

The source of this sequence is a male donor with ankylosing spondylitis or in good health (not recorded which). The rearrangement links TRBV29-1 to TRBJ1-1; D not certain. Sequencing was performed on blood, either unsorted or a sorted T cell fraction (not recorded which). The CDR3 DNA reads as TGCAGCGTGGAAACCATGAACACTGAAGCTTTCTTT. Amino acids: CSVETMNTEAFF.